This T cell receptor (beta chain) was retrieved from a study of T-cell reconstitution after alpha-beta-depleted transplantation in children. Study-wide findings and caveats: By one year post-transplant, T-cell counts and diversity largely arose from T cells that were newly produced. For some patients, TCRbeta diversity was high at day 60 because of recipient T cells and thymic progenitors that survived. Several hundred graft clones that had expanded were reportedly the source of alpha-beta T cells about two months after transplant.

As it was prepared, the TCRbeta library received unique molecular identifiers. Via MiXCR, TCRdb re-called the PCR reads, giving one row per CDR3 protein. The sample includes about 590,000 distinct CDR3 sequences, over 10% of them seen just once. This clonotype turned up a few times. Its antigen is currently unknown. V was cut by 6 bases and J by 2 bases, with 23 bases left in between. CDR1 is DFQATT, CDR2 SNEGSKA, per germline (reference sequence). This CDR3 region has 16 residues. The rearrangement links TRBV20-1 to TRBJ2-7; D perhaps matches TRBD2 (7 bases). The TCR comes from a male patient under 18 who had a stem cell transplant for acute myeloid leukemia, so the T cells may come from the graft donor. Sequenced material: PBMCs, mostly from graft donor cells, taken 360 days after TCRalphabeta/CD19-depleted stem cell transplant. CDR3 in DNA: TGCAGTGCCCCCGCCCTGCTAGGGGGAGGGACCTACGAGCAGTACTTC. This gives the protein CSAPALLGGGTYEQYF.